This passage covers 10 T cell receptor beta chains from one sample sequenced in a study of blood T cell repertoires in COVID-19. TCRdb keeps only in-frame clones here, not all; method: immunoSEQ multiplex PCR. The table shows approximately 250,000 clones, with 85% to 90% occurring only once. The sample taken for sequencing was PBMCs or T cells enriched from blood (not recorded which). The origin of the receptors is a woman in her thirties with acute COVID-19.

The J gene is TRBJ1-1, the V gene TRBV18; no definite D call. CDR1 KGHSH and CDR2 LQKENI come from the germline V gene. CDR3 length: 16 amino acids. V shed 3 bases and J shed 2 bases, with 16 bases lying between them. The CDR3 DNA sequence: TGTGCCAGCTCACCCCGGAGGAGGTGGCTAAACACTGAAGCTTTCTTT. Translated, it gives CASSPRRRWLNTEAFF. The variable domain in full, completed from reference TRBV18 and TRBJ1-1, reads NAGVMQNPRHLVRRRGQEARLRCSPMKGHSHVYWYRQLPEEGLKFMVYLQKENIIDESGMPKERFSAEFPKEGPSILRIQQVVRGDSAAYFCASSPRRRWLNTEAFFGQGTRLTVV.

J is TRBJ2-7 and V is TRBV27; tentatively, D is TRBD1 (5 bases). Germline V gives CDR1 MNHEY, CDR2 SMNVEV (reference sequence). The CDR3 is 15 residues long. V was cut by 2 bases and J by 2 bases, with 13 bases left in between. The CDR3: CASSLDWGGTYEQYF. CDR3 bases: TGTGCCAGCAGTTTAGATTGGGGCGGCACCTACGAGCAGTACTTC.

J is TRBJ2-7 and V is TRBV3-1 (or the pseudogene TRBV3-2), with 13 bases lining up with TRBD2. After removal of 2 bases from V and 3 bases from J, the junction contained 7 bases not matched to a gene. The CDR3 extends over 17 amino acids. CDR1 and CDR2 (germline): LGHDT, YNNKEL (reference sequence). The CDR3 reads CASSQRTSGRAHYEQYF. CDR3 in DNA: TGTGCCAGCAGCCAAAGGACTAGCGGGAGAGCCCACTACGAGCAGTACTTC.

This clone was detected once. The CDR3 DNA is TGCGCCAGCACCGAAACAGGGGTGTCTAATGAAAAACTGTTTTTT. The encoded protein is CASTETGVSNEKLFF. J is TRBJ1-4 and V is TRBV5-1; TRBD1 matches at 7 bases. The CDR3 length is 15 residues. Germline loops: CDR1 SGHRS, CDR2 YFSETQ. V lost 6 bases and J lost 3; bases outside the gene matches: 8.

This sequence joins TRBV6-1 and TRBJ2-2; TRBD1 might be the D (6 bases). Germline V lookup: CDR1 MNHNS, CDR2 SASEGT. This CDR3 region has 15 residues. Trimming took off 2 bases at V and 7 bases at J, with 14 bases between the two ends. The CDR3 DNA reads TGTGCCAGCAGTGAAAAGGCGGCAGGGGTCGGGGAGCTGTTTTTT. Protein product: CASSEKAAGVGELFF.

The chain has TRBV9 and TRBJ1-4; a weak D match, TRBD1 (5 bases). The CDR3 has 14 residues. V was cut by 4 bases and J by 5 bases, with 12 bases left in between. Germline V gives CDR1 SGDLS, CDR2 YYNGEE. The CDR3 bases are TGTGCCAGCAGCTTCGGGACTGAAAATGAAAAACTGTTTTTT. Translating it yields CASSFGTENEKLFF.

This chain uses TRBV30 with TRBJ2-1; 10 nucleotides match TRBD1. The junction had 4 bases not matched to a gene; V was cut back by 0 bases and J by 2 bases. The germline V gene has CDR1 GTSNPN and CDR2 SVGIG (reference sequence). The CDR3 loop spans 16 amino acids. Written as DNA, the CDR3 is TGTGCCTGGAGTGTATCCGGACAGGGGGCCTACAATGAGCAGTTCTTC. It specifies CAWSVSGQGAYNEQFF.

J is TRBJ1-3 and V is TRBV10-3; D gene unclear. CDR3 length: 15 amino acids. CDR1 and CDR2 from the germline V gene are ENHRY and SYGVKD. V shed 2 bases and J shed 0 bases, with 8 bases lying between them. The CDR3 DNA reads TGTGCCATCAGTGAGACAGAGAACTCTGGAAACACCATATATTTT. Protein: CAISETENSGNTIYF.

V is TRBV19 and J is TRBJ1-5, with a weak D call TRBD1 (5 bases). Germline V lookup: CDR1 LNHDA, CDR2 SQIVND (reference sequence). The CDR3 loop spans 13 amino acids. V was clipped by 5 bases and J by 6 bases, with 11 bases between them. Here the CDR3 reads CASSAGSGQPQHF. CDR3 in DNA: TGTGCCAGTAGTGCAGGGTCCGGTCAGCCCCAGCATTTT.

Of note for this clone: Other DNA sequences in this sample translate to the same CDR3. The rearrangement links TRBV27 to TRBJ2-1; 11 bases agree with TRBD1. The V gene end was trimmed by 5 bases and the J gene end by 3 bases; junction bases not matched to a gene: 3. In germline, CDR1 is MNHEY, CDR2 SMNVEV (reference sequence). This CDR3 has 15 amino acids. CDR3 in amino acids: CASSLGTGGYNEQFF. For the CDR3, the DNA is TGTGCCAGCAGTCTAGGGACAGGGGGCTACAATGAGCAGTTCTTC.